A selection of T cell receptor beta chains follows, all from one sample in a study of blood T cell repertoires in COVID-19. This table comes from immunoSEQ multiplex PCR, and its TCRdb copy is limited to in-frame clones, with some not included. This sample has 200,000 to 250,000 clones; around 90% occur once, and the top ten carry approximately 12%. Sequenced material: peripheral blood. The origin of the receptors is a woman aged 18-29 years who had recovered from COVID-19. The CDR3 runs from the conserved cysteine through the conserved F or W. The order of the fields is D gene, clone size, V gene, CDR3 protein. A D gene is named only where the DNA matches it firmly. Size tells how often a clone was seen (once, few, many) or the class of an expanded clone, and some rows leave it out.

NA | NA | TRBV5-5 | CASSFTGEEQFF
NA | few | TRBV28 | CASSLGEEVSGAFF
TRBD2 | NA | TRBV5-6 | CASSFGTINTGELFF
TRBD2 | NA | TRBV18 | CASSQPGLGPYNEQFF
TRBD1 | NA | TRBV13 | CASSGRTGRYNEQFF
TRBD2 | NA | TRBV9 | CASSASLSGSYEQFF
NA | NA | TRBV12-3/TRBV12-4 | CASSNSGGELFF
NA | NA | TRBV7-9 | CASTQTSPTGELFF
NA | NA | TRBV15 | CATSRATVPHSKPLHF
NA | few | TRBV2 | CASRPGITGELFF
TRBD1 | NA | TRBV12-3/TRBV12-4 | CASSQGQNYEQYF
NA | once | TRBV7-9 | CASSLNSLNYGYTF
TRBD2 | NA | TRBV4-2 | CASSQDFRDYYNEQFF
NA | NA | TRBV9 | CASSGPTDQPQHF
NA | NA | TRBV24-1 | CATSDRRVMSADTQYF
NA | NA | TRBV15 | CATSREWRGRYNEQFF
TRBD1 | NA | TRBV7-6 | CASSLEARQGTEAFF
TRBD1 | NA | TRBV29-1 | CSVDPDRRYTF
TRBD2 | NA | TRBV5-1 | CASSLGLAGGGLYEQYF
NA | NA | TRBV11-2 | CASSSTGNEQFF
NA | NA | TRBV5-1 | CASSFGTPTNEKLFF
NA | NA | TRBV12-5 | CASGQFYEQYF
NA | NA | TRBV18 | CASSPPGRADPTDTQYF
TRBD2 | NA | TRBV6-2/TRBV6-3 | CASSVAGARREQYF
NA | NA | TRBV29-1 | CSPTRGDTQYF
TRBD1 | NA | TRBV12-3/TRBV12-4 | CASSLAQGGPQHF
TRBD1 | NA | TRBV11-3 | CASSFRDRGYEQYF
TRBD2 | NA | TRBV25-1 | CASSEPTSGRLDEQYF
TRBD2 | NA | TRBV10-3 | CAIQRGFTGGDHEQFF